This T cell receptor beta chain was profiled in a study of T cell responses to AZD1222 COVID-19 vaccine. Study-wide points: Rises in breadth and depth of Spike-specific TCRs came after two AZD1222 doses. Regions 160-218 and 743-854 held dominance among vaccine-associated CD4 TCRs, which spanned spike. Repertoires were sampled only after the peak T cell response.

Sequencing used immunoSEQ multiplex PCR; TCRdb keeps in-frame clones, though not all of them. The data hold more than 60,000 clones, with over 75% observed a single time. In the case of this clone: Antigen: not known.

Sequenced here: peripheral blood, sampled on day 0 of AZD1222 vaccination. This TCR came from an adult in good health.

Written as DNA, the CDR3 is TGTGCCAGCAGCTTCCCCGGGGGAGAGCGCACTGAAGCTTTCTTT. This sequence encodes CASSFPGGERTEAFF. The V and J genes are TRBV3-1 (or the pseudogene TRBV3-2) and TRBJ1-1; D is perhaps TRBD1 (5 bases). V lost 5 bases and J lost 4, with 17 bases in between. The length of the CDR3 is 15 residues. Germline V gene data show CDR1 as LGHDT and CDR2 as YNNKEL (reference sequence).